These T cell receptor beta chains were read from a single sample in a study of blood T cell repertoires in COVID-19. Produced via immunoSEQ multiplex PCR; TCRdb's table is partial and in-frame only. The sample includes 150,000 to 200,000 clones, about 87% of them seen just once. The sequencing sample was made of peripheral blood. The receptors originated from a man aged 18 to 29 with active or convalescent COVID-19. Each CDR3 is given with its conserved first and last residue. A D gene is named only where the DNA matches it firmly. Expanded clones get a size class; other rows say once, few or many, or leave the size out.

. . TRBJ1-1 TRBV28 TGTGCCAGCAGCAGTGCACAGGGTGGGGGGGGACTATACACTGAAGCTTTCTTT CASSSAQGGGGLYTEAFF
. . TRBJ2-1 TRBV7-9 TGTGCCAGCAGTCCAACACACAATGAGCAGTTCTTC CASSPTHNEQFF
. . TRBJ1-1 TRBV28 TGTGCCAGCACCCTCTGGACAGCGAACACTGAAGCTTTCTTT CASTLWTANTEAFF
. . TRBJ2-1 TRBV7-2 TGTGCCAGCAGCTTAGCAGGTGGGGGGGCGTCCTACAATGAGCAGTTCTTC CASSLAGGGASYNEQFF
. . TRBJ2-3 TRBV5-4 TGTGCCAGCAGTGTCAGCGGGTCTAGCACAGATACGCAGTATTTT CASSVSGSSTDTQYF
. . TRBJ1-5 TRBV29-1 TGCAGCGTCCATAGCAATCAGCCCCAGCATTTT CSVHSNQPQHF
TRBD2 . TRBJ2-7 TRBV11-1 TGTGCCAGCAGCGAGGGACTAGACAAGGCCGAGCAGTACTTC CASSEGLDKAEQYF
. . TRBJ1-2 TRBV5-5 TGTGCCAGCAGCCCGTTGGGGGAGGGGAACTATGGCTACACCTTC CASSPLGEGNYGYTF
. . TRBJ1-2 TRBV19 TGTGCCAGTAGTTTCCAACGAGAGGGAAAGGGCTACACCTTC CASSFQREGKGYTF
. once TRBJ2-5 TRBV5-1 TGCGCCAGCAGCTTCGGCGGGGCGGAGACCCAGTACTTC CASSFGGAETQYF
. . TRBJ2-1 TRBV5-5 TGTGCCAGCAGCACCCGGGACTTACACAATGAGCAGTTCTTC CASSTRDLHNEQFF
. . TRBJ1-4 TRBV2 TGTGCCAGCATGGCGGGGAATGAAAAACTGTTTTTT CASMAGNEKLFF
. . TRBJ2-3 TRBV11-2 TGTGCCAGCAGCCGCGGAGCGGACACAGATACGCAGTATTTT CASSRGADTDTQYF
. once TRBJ1-1 TRBV19 TGTGCCAGTAGTATTCGAGGTGGCGGGGAAGCTTTCTTT CASSIRGGGEAFF
TRBD1 . TRBJ1-2 TRBV4-3 TGCGCCAGCAGCCAGAACAGGGGGCGTCAGGATGGCTACACCTTC CASSQNRGRQDGYTF
TRBD2 once TRBJ2-5 TRBV27 TGTGCCAGCAGTACCTTGGGGGGGTACCAAGAGACCCAGTACTTC CASSTLGGYQETQYF
. . TRBJ1-2 TRBV4-1 TGCGCCAGCAGCCAAGAGGGGCGGGGGCGCAGGGGTGGCTACACCTTC CASSQEGRGRRGGYTF
. . TRBJ1-5 TRBV28 TGTGCCAGCAGTGGACAGAGTAGCAATCAGCCCCAGCATTTT CASSGQSSNQPQHF
TRBD1 few TRBJ1-5 TRBV6-5 TGTGCCAGCAGCCTCCGGGACAGGAATCAGCCCCAGCATTTT CASSLRDRNQPQHF
TRBD1 . TRBJ1-1 TRBV5-1 TGCGCCAGCAGCCCCGGGGCAGGGGGTACTGAAGCTTTCTTT CASSPGAGGTEAFF
. . TRBJ2-7 TRBV2 TGTGCCAGCAATGGTGCGGGCTCTGCCTACGAGCAGTACTTC CASNGAGSAYEQYF
. once TRBJ1-1 TRBV18 TGTGCCAGCTCACCAACTACAGGGTCGAACACTGAAGCTTTCTTT CASSPTTGSNTEAFF
TRBD1 . TRBJ1-1 TRBV12-3/TRBV12-4 TGTGCCAGCAGGAGGGACAGGGGGGGAGAAGCTTTCTTT CASRRDRGGEAFF
TRBD1 once TRBJ1-4 TRBV15 TGTGCCACCAGCCCCCGGAGACAGGGGGTTGAAAAACTGTTTTTT CATSPRRQGVEKLFF
TRBD2 . TRBJ2-3 TRBV7-2 TGTGCCAGCAGCTTGACTAGCGGCACAGATACGCAGTATTTT CASSLTSGTDTQYF
TRBD1 . TRBJ2-1 TRBV7-8 TGTGCCAGCAGCTGGGGACAGGGGGCAGGTGAGCAGTTCTTC CASSWGQGAGEQFF
. . TRBJ1-2 TRBV11-2 TGTGCCAGCAGCCTCTCACCAGATAACTATGGCTACACCTTC CASSLSPDNYGYTF
. . TRBJ1-1 TRBV5-4 TGTGCCAGCAGCTTGGGGGGAGGGAACACTGAAGCTTTCTTT CASSLGGGNTEAFF
. . TRBJ1-5 TRBV18 TGTGCCAGCTCACCTCTTGGAGAAGGGAGTAATCAGCCCCAGCATTTT CASSPLGEGSNQPQHF
. . TRBJ2-7 TRBV13 TGTGCCAGCAGCTCAGCCGTAAGAGGTACCTACGAGCAGTACTTC CASSSAVRGTYEQYF
. . TRBJ1-5 TRBV27 TGTGCCAGCAGTTTGGAGGGAGTAGGGAATCAGCCCCAGCATTTT CASSLEGVGNQPQHF
TRBD1 . TRBJ1-5 TRBV30 TGTGCCTTGGGACAGGAAGATAGCAATCAGCCCCAGCATTTT CALGQEDSNQPQHF
TRBD1 . TRBJ2-5 TRBV24-1 TGTGCCACCAGTGATCGGACAGGTTGGCAAGAGACCCAGTACTTC CATSDRTGWQETQYF
. few TRBJ2-1 TRBV9 TGTGCCAGCAGCGTAGTAGGAGCGGCAACGTCCTACAATGAGCAGTTCTTC CASSVVGAATSYNEQFF
. . TRBJ1-1 TRBV12-5 TGTGCTAGTGGTAGGGAGGGCACTGAAGCTTTCTTT CASGREGTEAFF
TRBD2 . TRBJ2-7 TRBV29-1 TGCAGCGTTGCGGGAGGGTTTCGTTACGAGCAGTACTTC CSVAGGFRYEQYF
TRBD2 . TRBJ2-2 TRBV25-1 TGTGCCAGCAGTGAAGACGGACTAGCGGCCCCCGGGGAGCTGTTTTTT CASSEDGLAAPGELFF
. . TRBJ2-7 TRBV18 TGTGCCAGCTCACCACCTGACAGTAAGTACGAGCAGTACTTC CASSPPDSKYEQYF
TRBD1 . TRBJ2-1 TRBV24-1 TGTGCCACCAGTGAGCGACCGGGACAGGGCTCCTACAATGAGCAGTTCTTC CATSERPGQGSYNEQFF
TRBD1 . TRBJ1-1 TRBV2 TGTGCCAGCAGTTACACGGGACAGACACGTGAAGCTTTCTTT CASSYTGQTREAFF
. . TRBJ1-6 TRBV4-1 TGCGCCAGCAGCCAAGATCACCCGACAGGTACTAATTCACCCCTCCACTTT CASSQDHPTGTNSPLHF
. . TRBJ1-2 TRBV18 TGTGCCAGCTCAGCCGACGGGGGCTATGGCTACACCTTC CASSADGGYGYTF
. . TRBJ1-2 TRBV6-5 TGTGCCAGCAGTTCAATGGCAGGGGATGGTCGGGGCTACACCTTC CASSSMAGDGRGYTF
. . TRBJ2-7 TRBV28 TGTGCCAGCACCCTAACCGCGGGCTACGAGCAGTACTTC CASTLTAGYEQYF
TRBD1 . TRBJ2-5 TRBV29-1 TGCAGCGTTGAAAGGGACAGGGGACAAGAGACCCAGTACTTC CSVERDRGQETQYF
. . TRBJ2-7 TRBV27 TGTGCCAGCAGTGCTTACGGAGGAGCCTACGAGCAGTACTTC CASSAYGGAYEQYF
. . TRBJ2-7 TRBV2 TGTGCCAGCAGCCGGACAGAGACCTACGAGCAGTACTTC CASSRTETYEQYF
TRBD1 . TRBJ1-2 TRBV28 TGTGCCAGCAGCCGGGACAGAGTCTATGGCTACACCTTC CASSRDRVYGYTF
. . TRBJ1-4 TRBV27 TGTGCCAGCAGTGTACGGGAGGGCCCGAATAAAAAACTGTTTTTT CASSVREGPNKKLFF
TRBD1 . TRBJ2-5 TRBV7-2 TGTGCCAGCAGTCCTGACAGGGCTCGGGAGACCCAGTACTTC CASSPDRARETQYF
. . TRBJ2-3 TRBV7-8 TGTGCCAGCAGCCCCCTTTCTCCGATAGAGATCACAGATACGCAGTATTTT CASSPLSPIEITDTQYF
TRBD1 . TRBJ2-2 TRBV11-1 TGTGCCAGCAGCCGACAGGGGGCGAACACCGGGGAGCTGTTTTTT CASSRQGANTGELFF